This TCR beta chain stems from a study of T cells after yellow fever vaccination. CDR1 is SGHTA, CDR2 FQGNSA, per germline. Trimming left V 5 bases short and J 6 bases short, with 21 bases between. This CDR3 is 16 amino acids long. Each CDR3 protein gets one entry after TCRdb re-called the 5' RACE reads with MiXCR. The sample includes about 300,000 distinct CDR3 sequences, about 4% seen only once; the top ten take roughly 24%. This chain links TRBV7-2 with TRBJ2-3, with a weak D call TRBD2 (5 bases). This material consisted of PBMCs, taken 5 days after the yellow fever booster vaccination. This receptor was taken from a man in his late teens or twenties who received the YFV17D yellow fever vaccine. CDR3: CASSPAGGSFTDTQYF. The CDR3 DNA sequence: TGTGCCAGCAGCCCGGCCGGCGGGTCCTTTACTGATACGCAGTATTTT.